The rows below give T cell receptor beta chains drawn from one sample of a study of human T cells and chemical hapten exposure. TCRdb itself ran the RACE reads through MiXCR, one entry per CDR3 protein. The sample consists of about 360,000 distinct CDR3 sequences, approximately 5.1% of them appearing once. Specimen: whole blood, collected in connection with sensitization to the hapten diphenylcyclopropenone (DPC). These receptor sequences come from a woman aged 45-59 years with alopecia areata. Some clones in this sample may be carry-over from other donors' samples. CDR3s include the opening cysteine and the closing phenylalanine or tryptophan. Each record gives: J gene, CDR3 length, clone size, V gene, D gene, CDR3 protein, CDR3 DNA. D genes are given only for firm matches. Clone size, where shown, is once, few, many, or a class for clones that have expanded.

TRBJ2-7 12 many TRBV20-1 TRBD1 CSARGQGREQYF TGCAGTGCTAGAGGACAGGGGAGGGAGCAGTACTTC
TRBJ1-4 14 many TRBV12-3/TRBV12-4 NA CASSFFGTNEKLFF TGTGCCAGCAGTTTCTTTGGCACTAATGAAAAACTGTTTTTT
TRBJ2-3 12 many TRBV29-1 TRBD1 CSEIPQGNTQYF TGCAGCGAGATCCCACAGGGGAATACGCAGTATTTT
TRBJ2-5 12 many TRBV12-3/TRBV12-4 NA CASGAYQETQYF TGTGCCAGCGGGGCGTACCAAGAGACCCAGTACTTC
TRBJ2-5 16 many TRBV5-4 NA CASSPHSTGVEETQYF TGTGCCAGCAGCCCACACTCGACAGGAGTCGAAGAGACCCAGTACTTC
TRBJ2-5 15 few TRBV10-1 NA CASSEGRLSQETQYF TGCGCCAGCAGCGAGGGGCGACTATCCCAAGAGACCCAGTACTTC
TRBJ1-1 17 many TRBV7-9 TRBD1 CASSFSGTGRENTEAFF TGTGCCAGCAGCTTTTCCGGGACAGGGAGGGAGAACACTGAAGCTTTCTTT
TRBJ2-2 13 NA TRBV3-1 NA CASSQAETGELFF TGTGCCAGCAGCCAAGCTGAGACCGGGGAGCTGTTTTTT
TRBJ2-7 18 NA TRBV28 NA CASSPPSRLAEGGYEQYF TGTGCCAGCAGCCCCCCGTCCCGCCTAGCGGAGGGGGGGTACGAGCAGTACTTC
TRBJ2-3 16 few TRBV18 NA CASSLFEAKVTDTQYF TGTGCCAGCTCCTTATTCGAAGCGAAAGTCACAGATACGCAGTATTTT
TRBJ1-1 16 many TRBV2 NA CASSENPTGSNTEAFF TGTGCCAGCAGTGAGAACCCCACAGGGTCTAACACTGAAGCTTTCTTT
TRBJ1-2 14 many TRBV28 NA CASSLRGGGRGYTF TGTGCCAGCAGTCTCCGAGGGGGGGGACGTGGCTACACCTTC
TRBJ2-4 15 many TRBV2 NA CASSERGQGAYIQYF TGTGCCAGCAGTGAACGGGGGCAGGGAGCTTACATTCAGTACTTC
TRBJ2-7 14 many TRBV25-1 NA CASSPPRHHYEQYF TGTGCCAGCAGTCCTCCTAGACACCACTACGAGCAGTACTTC
TRBJ2-7 14 many TRBV18 NA CASSPPLLAGEQYF TGTGCCAGCTCACCACCTCTACTAGCTGGAGAGCAGTACTTC
TRBJ1-4 14 many TRBV2 NA CASSTGSLNEKLFF TGTGCCAGCTCGACGGGGAGCCTTAATGAAAAACTGTTTTTT
TRBJ2-7 15 NA TRBV27 NA CASSPRGGGSYEQYF TGTGCCAGCAGTCCCAGGGGTGGGGGTTCCTACGAGCAGTACTTC
TRBJ1-5 14 many TRBV27 NA CASTPRLGNQPQHF TGTGCCAGCACGCCCCGATTGGGCAATCAGCCCCAGCATTTT
TRBJ2-2 13 many TRBV3-1 NA CASSQQFTGELFF TGTGCCAGCAGCCAACAATTCACCGGGGAGCTGTTTTTT
TRBJ2-5 15 many TRBV24-1 NA CATSDRLAPQETQYF TGTGCCACCAGTGACCGTCTAGCGCCACAAGAGACCCAGTACTTC
TRBJ2-5 12 many TRBV6-2/TRBV6-3 NA CASSYLIGTQYF TGTGCCAGCAGTTACCTGATAGGGACCCAGTACTTC
TRBJ1-2 17 NA TRBV21-1 NA CASSKWDPRGLNYGYTF TGTGCCAGCAGCAAATGGGACCCAAGGGGCCTTAACTATGGCTACACCTTC
TRBJ1-5 13 NA TRBV10-3 TRBD1 CAISTQGDQPQHF TGTGCCATCAGTACACAGGGGGATCAGCCCCAGCATTTT